These 27 T cell receptor beta chains were sequenced from one sample in a study of blood T cells in healthy people across ages. A sample-barcoded 5' primer and a J-beta primer mix were used in a second PCR of roughly 6 to 11 cycles. One entry per CDR3 protein, called by TCRdb with MiXCR from the 5' RACE reads. The sample records hundreds of thousands of distinct CDR3 sequences, roughly half being singletons. What was sequenced was blood. The receptors derive from a woman older than 75 in good health.

To note about this clonotype: A much larger clone sits a single nucleotide away, making a read error possible. V and J are TRBV27 and TRBJ2-1; D may be TRBD2 (5 bases). Germline CDR1 and CDR2: MNHEY and SMNVEV (reference sequence). V gave up 8 bases and J gave up 5 bases, with 13 bases separating them. CDR3 length: 13 amino acids. The CDR3 region is CASSERGHNEQFF. The CDR3 DNA reads as TGTGCCAGCTCGGAGCGAGGGCACAATGAGCAGTTCTTC.

This clonotype was counted only a few times. The chain links TRBV20-1 to TRBJ1-2; TRBD1 agrees at 10 bases. With V trimmed by 0 bases and J by 3 bases, 4 bases remained unmatched. The CDR3 spans 15 residues. Germline CDR1 is DFQATT and CDR2 is SNEGSKA (reference sequence). This CDR3 reads CSARDTGQGDYGYTF. The CDR3 coding sequence is TGCAGTGCTAGAGATACCGGACAGGGGGACTATGGCTACACCTTC.

The V gene is TRBV21-1, the J gene TRBJ2-3. TRBV21-1 is a recognized pseudogene. The CDR3 sequence is 14 residues long. This CDR3 is CASSKVSDTDTQYF. Here the CDR3 DNA reads TGTGCCAGCAGCAAAGTTTCAGACACAGATACGCAGTATTTT.

This clonotype was picked up many times. This chain joins TRBV12-3 or TRBV12-4 and TRBJ2-1; TRBD1 matches 8 bases. The CDR3 covers 15 residues. V was pared by 6 bases and J by 4 bases, with 8 bases of the junction left unmatched. CDR3 coding DNA: TGTGCCAGCAGGCTGGGACAGGTCGAATACAATGAGCAGTTCTTC. Translation gives CASRLGQVEYNEQFF.

This chain links TRBV3-1 with TRBJ2-7, with D perhaps matching TRBD1 (5 bases). The CDR3 is made up of 15 amino acids. The germline V and J ends were trimmed by 1 base and 0 bases, with 10 bases remaining between them. Per the germline V gene, CDR1 is LGHDT and CDR2 is YNNKEL (reference sequence). The DNA for the CDR3 is TGTGCCAGCAGCCAAGGGACACAGTCCTCCTACGAGCAGTACTTC. It yields the protein CASSQGTQSSYEQYF.

The rearrangement joins TRBV27 to TRBJ2-7; TRBD2 agrees at 7 bases. Trimming at V came to 5 bases and at J to 2 bases, leaving 24 bases not matched to a gene. Germline lookup yields CDR1 MNHEY and CDR2 SMNVEV (reference sequence). The length of the CDR3 is 20 residues. CDR3 residues: CASSPSFWLRASGPAYEQYF. In nucleotides, the CDR3 is TGTGCCAGCAGTCCGTCTTTTTGGCTTCGGGCTAGCGGCCCGGCCTACGAGCAGTACTTC.

This chain's CDR3 is CSVLAVSSYEQYF. DNA of the CDR3: TGCAGTGTTCTCGCGGTGAGCTCCTACGAGCAGTACTTC. This chain joins TRBV20-1 and TRBJ2-7; D is undetermined. The CDR3 is made up of 13 amino acids. Germline V gives CDR1 DFQATT, CDR2 SNEGSKA (reference sequence). Trimming removed 7 bases at V and 0 bases at J, with 13 bases between.

The chain's CDR3 is CASLFGGTDTQYF. The DNA for the CDR3 is TGTGCCAGCTTATTCGGGGGAACAGATACGCAGTATTTT. The V gene is TRBV2, the J gene TRBJ2-3; possibly TRBD2 for D (6 bases). With 8 bases removed from V and 3 bases from J, the gap between germline ends came to 12 bases. The length of the CDR3 is 13 residues. The V gene's germline CDR1 is SNHLY and CDR2 FYNNEI.

The rearrangement uses TRBV12-3 or TRBV12-4 and TRBJ2-5, with D possibly TRBD2 on 6 matching bases. This CDR3 spans 15 amino acids. The V end lost 0 bases, the J end lost 2 bases, and 10 bases lay between the germline ends. The CDR3 region is CASSLARGLQETQYF. CDR3 DNA sequence: TGTGCCAGCAGTTTAGCTCGGGGACTGCAAGAGACCCAGTACTTC.

The genes are TRBV4-2 and TRBJ2-3, with TRBD2 as a possible D gene (5 bases). The CDR3 has 17 residues. Germline lookup yields CDR1 LGHNA and CDR2 YNFKEQ. V gave up 2 bases and J gave up 4 bases, with 19 bases separating them. The DNA for the CDR3 is TGTGCCAGCAGCCAAACCGGGATCCGCGTCGGGCCAGATACGCAGTATTTT. This encodes CASSQTGIRVGPDTQYF.

This clonotype was counted many times. V usage is TRBV12-3 or TRBV12-4 and J usage is TRBJ1-2; D may be TRBD1 (5 bases). With 8 bases removed from V and 6 bases from J, the gap between germline ends came to 16 bases. The CDR3 totals 13 residues. CDR3 sequence reads: CASCPRRGNGYTF. The CDR3 nucleotides read TGTGCCAGCTGTCCCCGAAGGGGCAATGGCTACACCTTC.

This clonotype was counted only a few times. The genes are TRBV20-1 and TRBJ1-1, with 8 bases fitting TRBD1. The CDR3 runs 14 residues. Germline CDR1 reads DFQATT; CDR2 reads SNEGSKA (reference sequence). V lost 4 bases, J lost 3 bases, and 7 bases stayed unmatched. In nucleotides, the CDR3 is TGCAGTGCTAACACCGGACAGGGAGACACTGAAGCTTTCTTT. This sequence encodes CSANTGQGDTEAFF.

J is TRBJ2-5 and V is TRBV20-1; D ambiguous. The CDR3 runs 14 residues. Germline V lookup: CDR1 DFQATT, CDR2 SNEGSKA (reference sequence). Trimming removed 5 bases at V and 5 bases at J, with 18 bases between. DNA for the CDR3: TGCAGTGCTGATAAGAGAAGTGTGCTGGAGACCCAGTACTTC. Its protein product is CSADKRSVLETQYF.

The chain combines TRBV5-1 with TRBJ1-1; D is ambiguous. There are 14 residues in the CDR3. V lost 4 bases to trimming and J lost 6 bases, with 16 bases between them. Germline lookup yields CDR1 SGHRS and CDR2 YFSETQ. The CDR3 nucleotides read TGCGCCAGCAGCCCCTCAACCCGGGAGGCTGAAGCTTTCTTT. It codes for CASSPSTREAEAFF. Full variable domain (rest looked up from reference TRBV5-1 and TRBJ1-1): KAGVTQTPRYLIKTRGQQVTLSCSPISGHRSVSWYQQTPGQGLQFLFEYFSETQRNKGNFPGRFSGRQFSNSRSEMNVSTLELGDSALYLCASSPSTREAEAFFGQGTRLTVV.

The gene calls are TRBV9 and TRBJ2-7; D call uncertain. The V and J ends lost 0 bases and 4 bases respectively, with 5 bases between them. CDR3 length: 12 residues. In germline, CDR1 is SGDLS, CDR2 YYNGEE. CDR3 residues: CASSVDGYEQYF. The CDR3 bases are TGTGCCAGCAGCGTAGATGGGTACGAGCAGTACTTC.

This clonotype has ten or more counts. This chain links TRBV10-3 with TRBJ2-7; D is undetermined. CDR1 and CDR2 (germline): ENHRY, SYGVKD. Trimming pared 4 bases from V and 3 bases from J, leaving 4 bases between. The CDR3 has 11 amino acids. CDR3 in DNA: TGTGCCATCAGTGGTGACTACGAGCAGTACTTC. Translated, it gives CAISGDYEQYF.

This clonotype was counted only a few times. V usage is TRBV27 and J usage is TRBJ1-2; D remains unclear. The CDR3 runs to 12 residues. Trimming pared 4 bases from V and 2 bases from J, leaving 5 bases between. CDR1 is MNHEY and CDR2 is SMNVEV in the germline V gene (reference sequence). Here the CDR3 reads CASSSTNYGYTF. In DNA form, the CDR3 reads TGTGCCAGCAGTTCGACGAACTATGGCTACACCTTC.

This clonotype was found many times. The chain carries TRBV20-1 and TRBJ2-1; either TRBD1 or TRBD2 may fit D (5 bases each). The CDR3 is 14 amino acids. Per germline, CDR1 DFQATT and CDR2 SNEGSKA (reference sequence). V gave up 5 bases and J gave up 4 bases, with 15 bases separating them. The CDR3: CSAPGRRIYNEQFF. The CDR3 DNA reads as TGCAGTGCTCCGGGACGGAGAATATACAATGAGCAGTTCTTC.

The genes are TRBV29-1 and TRBJ2-3; no definite D call. There are 13 residues in the CDR3. Looked up from germline, CDR1 is SQVTM and CDR2 is ANQGSEA. V lost 0 bases and J lost 5, with 9 bases in between. The CDR3 DNA reads TGCAGCGTTGAAGACCTGACCGTAGATACGCAGTATTTT. The encoded protein is CSVEDLTVDTQYF.

Note on this clonotype: A read error may produce the germline difference seen at one junction end. The chain carries TRBV7-9 and TRBJ1-1; D is unclear. This CDR3 has 15 residues. The V gene's germline CDR1 is SEHNR and CDR2 FQNEAQ (reference sequence). The CDR3 reads CASSLGRQPNAEAFF. CDR3 bases: TGTGCCAGCAGCTTAGGACGACAACCGAACGCTGAAGCTTTCTTT.

V usage is TRBV6-2 or TRBV6-3 and J usage is TRBJ2-3; D remains ambiguous. CDR3 size: 15 residues. Germline assignment: CDR1 MNHEY and CDR2 SVGEGT. The germline V and J ends were trimmed by 2 bases and 4 bases, with 13 bases remaining between them. CDR3 protein: CASSYTLRSSDTQYF. In DNA form, the CDR3 reads TGTGCCAGCAGTTACACGCTGAGATCCTCAGATACGCAGTATTTT.

This clonotype was seen ten or more times. The gene calls are TRBV6-6 and TRBJ1-5; tentatively, D is TRBD1 (6 bases). This CDR3 region has 16 residues. The germline gives CDR1 MNHNY, CDR2 SVGAGI (reference sequence). The ends were cut back, 6 bases at V and 3 bases at J, with 18 bases in the middle. CDR3 nucleotides: TGTGCCAGCAGGCCCAGAACGGACAGAAACAATCAGCCCCAGCATTTT. It is translated as CASRPRTDRNNQPQHF.

The chain joins TRBV27 to TRBJ2-1; TRBD1 or TRBD2 may be the D gene (6 bases each). In germline, CDR1 is MNHEY, CDR2 SMNVEV (reference sequence). The V and J ends lost 6 bases and 6 bases respectively, with 18 bases between them. The CDR3 consists of 15 residues. This chain's CDR3 is CASSWRGATCNEQFF. The CDR3 nucleotides are TGTGCCAGCAGCTGGAGGGGGGCCACCTGCAATGAGCAGTTCTTC.

This clonotype has at least ten counts. The rearrangement joins TRBV4-1 to TRBJ2-5; D uncertain. V lost 1 base, J lost 1 base, and 10 bases lay in between. From germline, CDR1 is MGHRA and CDR2 YSYEKL. The CDR3 spans 15 residues. CDR3 region: CASSQGWVSQETQYF. CDR3 bases: TGCGCCAGCAGCCAAGGTTGGGTCTCCCAAGAGACCCAGTACTTC.

The V and J genes are TRBV5-1 and TRBJ2-7; D ambiguous. The CDR3 runs to 14 residues. Germline CDR1 and CDR2: SGHRS and YFSETQ. Trimming cost V 4 bases and J 2 bases, with 13 bases left between them. The CDR3 region is CASSVSDFAYEQYF. DNA for the CDR3: TGCGCCAGCAGCGTTTCAGACTTTGCCTACGAGCAGTACTTC.

At least ten counts were recorded for this clonotype. J is TRBJ2-7 and V is TRBV20-1, with 9 bases that match TRBD1. CDR1 DFQATT and CDR2 SNEGSKA come from the germline V gene (reference sequence). This CDR3 comprises 13 residues. Trimming removed 3 bases from V and 1 base from J; junction bases left unmatched: 1. The chain's CDR3 is CSASGTGSYEQYF. CDR3 sequence (DNA): TGCAGTGCTAGTGGGACAGGGTCCTACGAGCAGTACTTC.

The chain combines TRBV18 with TRBJ2-6; D remains ambiguous. The V and J ends lost 7 bases and 1 base respectively, with 5 bases between them. Germline CDR1 KGHSH, CDR2 LQKENI. This CDR3 contains 13 residues. The CDR3 sequence: CASYVSGANVLTF. CDR3 nucleotides: TGTGCCAGCTATGTGTCTGGGGCCAACGTCCTGACTTTC.